This is a list of T cell receptor beta chains from one sample in a study of regulatory T cells in long-lasting Graves disease. One entry per CDR3 protein results from TCRdb running MiXCR on the multiplex PCR reads. Of roughly 220,000 distinct CDR3 sequences in the sample, approximately 20% were seen once. The material sequenced was peripheral blood mononuclear cells (PBMCs), taken at new diagnosis, from a patient treated with antithyroid drugs. The receptors stem from a female donor with Graves disease. The CDR3 runs from the conserved cysteine through the conserved F or W. Fields, in order: D gene, V gene, clone size, J gene, CDR3 protein, CDR3 DNA. A D gene is named only where the DNA matches it firmly. Clone sizes are given selectively: once, few, many, or a class where the clone is expanded.

d_call: .; v_call: TRBV19; clone_size: many; j_call: TRBJ2-7; cdr3_aa: CASGGFHEQYF; cdr3_nt: TGTGCCAGTGGCGGATTCCACGAGCAGTACTTC
d_call: .; v_call: TRBV5-1; clone_size: many; j_call: TRBJ1-6; cdr3_aa: CASSYRRDGNSPLHF; cdr3_nt: TGCGCCAGCAGCTATCGCCGGGACGGTAATTCACCCCTCCACTTT
d_call: .; v_call: TRBV29-1; clone_size: many; j_call: TRBJ2-7; cdr3_aa: CSVGGPGAYEQYF; cdr3_nt: TGCAGCGTTGGGGGGCCAGGGGCCTACGAGCAGTACTTC
d_call: .; v_call: TRBV7-7; clone_size: .; j_call: TRBJ2-7; cdr3_aa: CASSLGQANEQYF; cdr3_nt: TGTGCTAGCAGCTTAGGGCAAGCTAACGAGCAGTACTTC
d_call: .; v_call: TRBV9; clone_size: many; j_call: TRBJ2-7; cdr3_aa: CASSPPGDRGYEQYF; cdr3_nt: TGTGCCAGCAGCCCCCCCGGGGATCGGGGTTACGAGCAGTACTTC
d_call: .; v_call: TRBV20-1; clone_size: .; j_call: TRBJ1-5; cdr3_aa: CSAGRGNQPQHF; cdr3_nt: TGCAGTGCTGGACGGGGCAATCAGCCCCAGCATTTT
d_call: TRBD1; v_call: TRBV19; clone_size: many; j_call: TRBJ2-3; cdr3_aa: CASSIGDRTAPSSTDTQYF; cdr3_nt: TGTGCCAGTAGTATAGGGGACAGGACGGCTCCTTCTAGCACAGATACGCAGTATTTT
d_call: .; v_call: TRBV27; clone_size: many; j_call: TRBJ1-4; cdr3_aa: CASRGAGEKLFF; cdr3_nt: TGTGCCAGCAGGGGGGCTGGCGAAAAACTGTTTTTT
d_call: .; v_call: TRBV7-2; clone_size: many; j_call: TRBJ2-7; cdr3_aa: CASSLKGGQREQYF; cdr3_nt: TGTGCCAGCAGCTTAAAGGGTGGACAGCGCGAGCAGTACTTC
d_call: TRBD1; v_call: TRBV18; clone_size: once; j_call: TRBJ2-5; cdr3_aa: CASSPETGEETQYF; cdr3_nt: TGTGCCAGCTCACCGGAGACAGGGGAAGAGACCCAGTACTTC
d_call: .; v_call: TRBV19; clone_size: few; j_call: TRBJ2-3; cdr3_aa: CASSPRAEGADTQYF; cdr3_nt: TGTGCCAGTAGTCCTAGAGCAGAAGGCGCAGATACGCAGTATTTT
d_call: .; v_call: TRBV4-1; clone_size: many; j_call: TRBJ2-1; cdr3_aa: CASSQESDREQFF; cdr3_nt: TGCGCCAGCAGCCAAGAGTCAGACCGGGAGCAGTTCTTC
d_call: .; v_call: TRBV6-2/TRBV6-3; clone_size: many; j_call: TRBJ2-1; cdr3_aa: CASSYSGWGYNEQFF; cdr3_nt: TGTGCCAGCAGTTACTCAGGCTGGGGGTACAATGAGCAGTTCTTC
d_call: .; v_call: TRBV7-3; clone_size: .; j_call: TRBJ2-1; cdr3_aa: CASSRGPHGNEQFF; cdr3_nt: TGTGCCAGCAGCCGGGGACCTCACGGCAATGAGCAGTTCTTC
d_call: TRBD1; v_call: TRBV27; clone_size: many; j_call: TRBJ2-7; cdr3_aa: CASSLQMGTGYEQYF; cdr3_nt: TGTGCCAGCAGTCTTCAAATGGGGACAGGCTACGAGCAGTACTTC
d_call: .; v_call: TRBV28; clone_size: many; j_call: TRBJ2-7; cdr3_aa: CASSRASSYEQYF; cdr3_nt: TGTGCCAGCAGCAGGGCAAGCTCCTACGAGCAGTACTTC
d_call: TRBD2; v_call: TRBV14; clone_size: .; j_call: TRBJ2-4; cdr3_aa: CAGGGLVRF; cdr3_nt: TGTGCCGGGGGGGGACTAGTTCGCTTC
d_call: .; v_call: TRBV19; clone_size: .; j_call: TRBJ1-2; cdr3_aa: CASSTWSWDDYGYTF; cdr3_nt: TGTGCCAGTAGTACCTGGAGCTGGGACGACTATGGCTACACCTTC
d_call: TRBD1; v_call: TRBV19; clone_size: few; j_call: TRBJ1-2; cdr3_aa: CASSLTLSDRGYGYTF; cdr3_nt: TGTGCCAGTAGTCTTACCCTGTCGGACAGGGGTTATGGCTACACCTTC
d_call: .; v_call: TRBV2; clone_size: .; j_call: TRBJ1-2; cdr3_aa: CASNGDNYGYTF; cdr3_nt: TGTGCCAGCAACGGGGATAACTATGGCTACACCTTC
d_call: .; v_call: TRBV7-7; clone_size: many; j_call: TRBJ2-2; cdr3_aa: CASSLGGANGELFF; cdr3_nt: TGTGCTAGCAGCTTAGGAGGGGCCAACGGGGAGCTGTTTTTT
d_call: TRBD1; v_call: TRBV6-5; clone_size: many; j_call: TRBJ1-6; cdr3_aa: CASSWAGTANSPLHF; cdr3_nt: TGTGCCAGCAGTTGGGCCGGGACAGCCAATTCACCCCTCCACTTT
d_call: TRBD1; v_call: TRBV3-1; clone_size: many; j_call: TRBJ2-2; cdr3_aa: CASSAGVQGAQYTGELFF; cdr3_nt: TGTGCCAGCAGCGCTGGGGTTCAGGGGGCACAGTACACCGGGGAGCTGTTTTTT
d_call: .; v_call: TRBV19; clone_size: .; j_call: TRBJ2-1; cdr3_aa: CASSISASSNEQFF; cdr3_nt: TGTGCCAGTAGTATTTCTGCTAGCAGCAATGAGCAGTTCTTC
d_call: .; v_call: TRBV27; clone_size: many; j_call: TRBJ1-5; cdr3_aa: CASSLTFNQPQHF; cdr3_nt: TGTGCCAGCAGTCTTACTTTCAATCAGCCCCAGCATTTT
d_call: .; v_call: TRBV6-2/TRBV6-3; clone_size: many; j_call: TRBJ1-5; cdr3_aa: CASRTLDNQPQHF; cdr3_nt: TGTGCCAGCAGGACACTGGACAATCAGCCCCAGCATTTT
d_call: .; v_call: TRBV7-2; clone_size: many; j_call: TRBJ1-2; cdr3_aa: CASSLAGANYGYTF; cdr3_nt: TGTGCCAGCAGTTTAGCGGGGGCTAACTATGGCTACACCTTC